One sample yielded the 13 T cell receptor beta chains listed below, sequenced in a study of blood T cell repertoires in COVID-19. TCRdb keeps only in-frame clones here, not all; method: immunoSEQ multiplex PCR. This table holds just over 300,000 clones, over 75% found once. Material: PBMCs or T cells enriched from blood (not recorded which). The source of these receptors is a woman aged 40 to 50 who had recovered from COVID-19.

This chain connects TRBV19 to TRBJ1-1, with D possibly being TRBD1 (5 bases). V lost 5 bases and J lost 0, with 10 bases in between. The CDR3 has 14 amino acids. CDR1 is LNHDA, CDR2 SQIVND, per germline (reference sequence). The CDR3: CASSVSTVNTEAFF. CDR3 sequence (DNA): TGTGCCAGTAGTGTCTCGACAGTGAACACTGAAGCTTTCTTT.

The V call is TRBV5-1, the J call TRBJ2-5; unclear D gene. Trimming removed 0 bases from V and 0 bases from J, with 6 bases in between. The CDR3 extends over 14 amino acids. Germline V gives CDR1 SGHRS, CDR2 YFSETQ. CDR3 sequence (DNA): TGCGCCAGCAGCTTGGTTCGGTACCAAGAGACCCAGTACTTC. This gives the protein CASSLVRYQETQYF.

In nucleotides, the CDR3 is TGTGCCAGCAGTTCCCTAGCCCGCGGGGCCTACGAGCAGTACTTC. This codes for CASSSLARGAYEQYF. V gene TRBV6-2 or TRBV6-3 combines with J gene TRBJ2-7; TRBD2 is a possible D gene (6 bases). V gave up 4 bases and J gave up 2 bases, with 15 bases separating them. CDR3 length: 15 residues. Looked up from germline, CDR1 is MNHEY and CDR2 is SVGEGT.

V gene TRBV5-1 combines with J gene TRBJ1-6; 9 nucleotides line up with TRBD1. The ends lost 2 bases at V and 4 bases at J; junction bases unmatched: 4. Per germline, CDR1 SGHRS and CDR2 YFSETQ. The CDR3 totals 16 residues. In DNA form, the CDR3 reads TGCGCCAGCAGCTTCACCGGGACAGGGTATAATTCACCCCTCCACTTT. This translates into CASSFTGTGYNSPLHF.

CDR3 coding DNA: TGTGCCAGCAGTTACCTAGCGGGGAACTACAATGAGCAGTTCTTC. Amino acid sequence: CASSYLAGNYNEQFF. The chain carries TRBV6-2 or TRBV6-3 and TRBJ2-1, with 9 bases fitting TRBD2. This CDR3 spans 15 amino acids. With 2 bases clipped from V and 3 bases from J, the junction kept 2 bases outside the gene matches. The germline V gene has CDR1 MNHEY and CDR2 SVGEGT.

The V gene is TRBV5-4, the J gene TRBJ2-1; 8 bases line up with TRBD2. The CDR3 runs 14 residues. In germline, CDR1 is SGHNT, CDR2 YYREEE (reference sequence). Germline trimming cut 3 bases from V and 4 bases from J; bases unmatched to any gene: 3. CDR3 coding DNA: TGTGCCAGCAGCTATACTAGCGGATACAATGAGCAGTTCTTC. Protein product: CASSYTSGYNEQFF.

The rearrangement links TRBV6-2 or TRBV6-3 to TRBJ2-1; D might be TRBD2 (6 bases). This CDR3 is built from 18 residues. Germline V lookup: CDR1 MNHEY, CDR2 SVGEGT. Trimming left V 2 bases short and J 9 bases short, with 26 bases between. The CDR3 coding sequence is TGTGCCAGCAGTTACCAGTCTAGAGGGAGGAAGAGAGGAACTGAGCAGTTCTTC. It is translated as CASSYQSRGRKRGTEQFF.

This clone occurred once. CDR3 sequence reads: CATAVGGRRTEAFF. CDR3 in DNA: TGTGCCACCGCGGTAGGGGGACGTAGGACTGAAGCTTTCTTT. V usage is TRBV6-5 and J usage is TRBJ1-1, with D perhaps matching TRBD1 (6 bases). This CDR3 has 14 residues. CDR1 and CDR2 from the germline V gene are MNHEY and SVGAGI. V was clipped by 10 bases and J by 5 bases, with 20 bases between them.

The rearrangement links TRBV3-1 (or the pseudogene TRBV3-2) to TRBJ1-1, with TRBD1 matching 8 bases. The germline gives CDR1 LGHDT, CDR2 YNNKEL (reference sequence). The CDR3 loop spans 14 amino acids. Trimming removed 7 bases from V and 0 bases from J; junction bases left unmatched: 4. The CDR3 loop reads CASNDRGLNTEAFF. The CDR3, as DNA: TGTGCCAGCAACGACAGGGGATTGAACACTGAAGCTTTCTTT.

The chain couples TRBV29-1 to TRBJ1-1, with 7 positions matching TRBD1. The CDR3 is made up of 15 amino acids. Per germline, CDR1 SQVTM and CDR2 ANQGSEA. V was pared by 0 bases and J by 6 bases, with 10 bases of the junction left unmatched. CDR3: CSVEDRGRRGPEAFF. The CDR3, as DNA: TGCAGCGTTGAAGATAGGGGGAGGAGGGGGCCTGAAGCTTTCTTT.

V usage is TRBV27 and J usage is TRBJ2-1, with TRBD2 matching 7 bases. The V and J ends lost 5 bases and 8 bases, in that order; junction bases with no gene match: 9. CDR3 length: 14 residues. Germline V gives CDR1 MNHEY, CDR2 SMNVEV (reference sequence). CDR3 nucleotide sequence: TGTGCCAGCAGTCCGCGGACTAGAAACGATGAGCAGTTCTTC. Protein: CASSPRTRNDEQFF.

The rearrangement uses TRBV30 and TRBJ1-6; D call uncertain. Germline CDR1 is GTSNPN and CDR2 is SVGIG (reference sequence). The germline V and J ends were trimmed by 0 bases and 1 base, with 7 bases remaining between them. The CDR3 runs to 15 residues. This CDR3 reads CAWSVTGSYNSPLHF. The CDR3, as DNA: TGTGCCTGGAGTGTAACGGGTTCCTATAATTCACCCCTCCACTTT.

The chain joins TRBV5-1 to TRBJ2-5, with 10 bases matching TRBD1. With 4 bases clipped from V and 2 bases from J, the junction kept 5 bases outside the gene matches. Per germline, CDR1 SGHRS and CDR2 YFSETQ. The CDR3 length is 15 residues. The CDR3 DNA is TGCGCCAGCAGCGCGACAGGGGGCGGGCAAGAGACCCAGTACTTC. Its protein is CASSATGGGQETQYF.